Each of the 18 T cell receptor beta chains below was sequenced from the same sample in a study of beta chain features in type 1 diabetes. Sequenced material consisted of expressed TCRB transcripts (all of the isolated RNA was reverse transcribed). The assay was immunoSEQ multiplex PCR, and TCRdb's table has in-frame clones only and misses some. The sample comprises some 150,000 clones, around 10% of which are singletons, and under 2.5% rests with the top ten. Sequencing used central memory CD4+ T cells from blood. The receptors shown here come from a man between 18 and 35 years old in good health.

The rearrangement uses TRBV5-6 and TRBJ1-6; D ambiguous. The CDR3 runs 16 residues. The germline V and J ends were trimmed by 0 bases and 8 bases, with 15 bases remaining between them. From germline, CDR1 is SGHDT and CDR2 YYEEEE. This CDR3 reads CASSLAGRGADSPLHF. The CDR3 region has the DNA TGTGCCAGCAGCTTGGCCGGTCGGGGTGCGGATTCACCCCTCCACTTT.

V gene TRBV7-2 combines with J gene TRBJ1-1; TRBD1 matches 11 bases. Germline V lookup: CDR1 SGHTA, CDR2 FQGNSA. Trimming took 5 bases from V and 7 from J; bases not matched to a gene: 6. This CDR3 comprises 14 residues. CDR3 amino acids: CASSLGQGAVEAFF. The DNA for the CDR3 is TGTGCCAGCAGCCTAGGACAGGGGGCAGTTGAAGCTTTCTTT.

This clone has just a few counts. V gene TRBV14 combines with J gene TRBJ2-3, with 9 bases that match TRBD1. After removal of 5 bases from V and 3 bases from J, the junction contained 6 bases not matched to a gene. The length of the CDR3 is 15 residues. CDR1 is SGHDN and CDR2 is FVKESK in the germline V gene. DNA of the CDR3: TGTGCCAGCAGCTCACAGGGGGCGAAGACAGATACGCAGTATTTT. As protein: CASSSQGAKTDTQYF.

The chain links TRBV9 to TRBJ1-1; TRBD1 is a possible D gene (5 bases). Germline V gene lookup returns CDR1 SGDLS and CDR2 YYNGEE. The CDR3 length is 16 residues. Trimming took 4 bases from V and 4 from J, leaving 20 bases between them. CDR3 protein: CASSPLGRAGGTEAFF. CDR3 bases: TGTGCCAGCAGCCCCTTAGGACGGGCTGGGGGCACTGAAGCTTTCTTT.

This clone was observed a handful of times. This chain links TRBV7-6 with TRBJ1-5; possibly TRBD1 for D (5 bases). This CDR3 has 14 residues. The germline V gene has CDR1 SGHVS and CDR2 FNYEAQ. Trimming removed 0 bases from V and 9 bases from J, with 12 bases in between. In nucleotides, the CDR3 is TGTGCCAGCAGCTTAGCGGGGGACTCATGGCCCCAGCATTTT. It specifies CASSLAGDSWPQHF.

The table lists this clone with a few counts. The rearrangement uses TRBV27 and TRBJ1-4; perhaps TRBD1 as D (6 bases). Trimming cost V 4 bases and J 5 bases, with 17 bases left between them. CDR1 is MNHEY, CDR2 SMNVEV, per germline (reference sequence). The CDR3 has 16 amino acids. DNA of the CDR3: TGTGCCAGCAGTTCCCTCCTACAGGGAGCAAATGAAAAACTGTTTTTT. Amino acid sequence: CASSSLLQGANEKLFF.

This clone turned up a few times. V gene TRBV18 combines with J gene TRBJ1-2; D call uncertain. The V gene lost 1 base and the J gene lost 4 bases, with 10 bases spanning the gap. This CDR3 contains 14 residues. Germline CDR1 is KGHSH and CDR2 is LQKENI. This CDR3 reads CASSPREAGYGYTF. Written as DNA, the CDR3 is TGTGCCAGCTCACCACGAGAAGCGGGCTATGGCTACACCTTC. Full variable domain (remainder filled in from reference TRBV18 and TRBJ1-2): NAGVMQNPRHLVRRRGQEARLRCSPMKGHSHVYWYRQLPEEGLKFMVYLQKENIIDESGMPKERFSAEFPKEGPSILRIQQVVRGDSAAYFCASSPREAGYGYTFGSGTRLTVV.

This clone was counted between two and nine times. The V and J genes are TRBV7-2 and TRBJ2-6, with 8 bases matching TRBD2. CDR3 length equals 14 residues. J gave up 12 bases and V 5 bases, and 9 bases lay outside the gene matches. The germline CDR1 and CDR2 sequences are SGHTA and FQGNSA. CDR3 sequence reads: CASSRPGGSSVLTF. CDR3 DNA sequence: TGTGCCAGCAGCCGCCCGGGGGGGTCGAGCGTCCTGACTTTC.

This chain joins TRBV1 and TRBJ2-2; the table gives TRBD2 as D, unverified against the DNA. TRBV1 is labeled a pseudogene. CDR3 size: 16 residues. CDR3 DNA sequence: TGCACCAGCAGCCTTCCCTCTCGTGCGAACACCGGGGAGCTGTTTTTT. As protein: CTSSLPSRANTGELFF.

The chain joins TRBV29-1 to TRBJ2-1; D is perhaps TRBD2 (6 bases). The V end was cut by 2 bases, the J end by 6 bases, with 20 bases between. Germline V gives CDR1 SQVTM, CDR2 ANQGSEA. The CDR3 contains 16 residues. The CDR3 here is CSVEPSVRTIVNEQFF. The CDR3 DNA sequence: TGCAGCGTTGAACCTAGCGTCCGAACGATTGTCAATGAGCAGTTCTTC.

This chain connects TRBV5-6 to TRBJ1-5; D unresolved. In germline, CDR1 is SGHDT, CDR2 YYEEEE. V was cut by 3 bases and J by 2 bases, with 12 bases left in between. The CDR3 totals 15 residues. The CDR3 bases are TGTGCCAGCAGCTCTCACGGGATGGGCAATCAGCCCCAGCATTTT. It is translated as CASSSHGMGNQPQHF. Filled out from reference TRBV5-6 and TRBJ1-5, the complete variable domain reads DAGVTQSPTHLIKTRGQQVTLRCSPKSGHDTVSWYQQALGQGPQFIFQYYEEEERQRGNFPDRFSGHQFPNYSSELNVNALLLGDSALYLCASSSHGMGNQPQHFGDGTRLSIL.

This rearrangement joins TRBV27 to TRBJ2-1, with 8 bases aligning to TRBD1. The CDR3 has 14 residues. The germline V gene has CDR1 MNHEY and CDR2 SMNVEV (reference sequence). V trimming: 5 bases; J trimming: 5 bases; junction bases outside the gene matches: 5. In DNA, the CDR3 is TGTGCCAGCAGTCCTGACAGGGGCGACAATGAGCAGTTCTTC. Translating gives CASSPDRGDNEQFF.

This clone was found a few times. This chain uses TRBV14 with TRBJ2-4, with D uncertain. CDR3 length: 12 residues. V was trimmed by 1 base and J by 5 bases, leaving 3 bases between them. Looked up from germline, CDR1 is SGHDN and CDR2 is FVKESK. CDR3 protein: CASSQVENIQYF. The DNA for the CDR3 is TGTGCCAGCAGCCAAGTAGAAAACATTCAGTACTTC.

This clone was seen only a few times. The chain carries TRBV5-4 and TRBJ2-1, with 9 bases lining up with TRBD2. Germline values: CDR1 SGHNT, CDR2 YYREEE (reference sequence). This CDR3 spans 14 amino acids. V lost 2 bases, J lost 7 bases, and 4 bases stayed unmatched. As DNA, the CDR3 is TGTGCCAGCAGCTTAGGGACTAGCAGGAATGAGCAGTTCTTC. This translates into CASSLGTSRNEQFF. Full variable domain (rest looked up from reference TRBV5-4 and TRBJ2-1): ETGVTQSPTHLIKTRGQQVTLRCSSQSGHNTVSWYQQALGQGPQFIFQYYREEENGRGNFPPRFSGLQFPNYSSELNVNALELDDSALYLCASSLGTSRNEQFFGPGTRLTVL.

This clone has ten or more counts. The chain employs TRBV2 and TRBJ2-1, with D perhaps assigned TRBD1 or TRBD2 (6 bases each). The ends were cut back, 11 bases at V and 7 bases at J, with 15 bases in the middle. The germline V gene encodes CDR1 SNHLY and CDR2 FYNNEI. The CDR3 spans 12 residues. The CDR3 here is CAGDGGGNEQFF. CDR3 coding DNA: TGTGCCGGAGACGGGGGCGGTAATGAGCAGTTCTTC.

This clone has only a few counts. Other DNA sequences in the sample encode the same CDR3. V and J are TRBV29-1 and TRBJ2-2, with 9 bases lining up with TRBD1. The CDR3 sequence is 13 residues long. Losses at the gene ends were 6 bases for V and 1 base for J; bases not matched to a gene: 0. The germline CDR1 and CDR2 sequences are SQVTM and ANQGSEA. CDR3: CSVDRGNTGELFF. CDR3 bases: TGCAGCGTGGACAGGGGGAACACCGGGGAGCTGTTTTTT.

The rearrangement joins TRBV5-6 to TRBJ2-6; 8 bases align to TRBD1. The V gene's germline CDR1 is SGHDT and CDR2 YYEEEE. Trimming removed 1 base from V and 1 base from J; junction bases left unmatched: 7. CDR3 length: 18 amino acids. CDR3 coding DNA: TGTGCCAGCAGCTTGAGGCGGACAGGGCAATCTGGGGCCAACGTCCTGACTTTC. This sequence encodes CASSLRRTGQSGANVLTF.

Only a few counts were recorded for this clone. This chain joins TRBV7-2 and TRBJ2-3, with 8 bases aligning to TRBD2. CDR1 SGHTA and CDR2 FQGNSA come from the germline V gene. CDR3 length: 15 amino acids. V was pared by 5 bases and J by 1 base, with 5 bases of the junction left unmatched. CDR3 sequence (DNA): TGTGCCAGCAGCCGGACTAGCAGCCGCACAGATACGCAGTATTTT. Residues: CASSRTSSRTDTQYF.